A single sample gave rise to the 26 T cell receptor beta chains below, sequenced in a study of molecular identifiers for immune sequencing clone quantification. TCRdb fed the PCR reads into MiXCR, producing one record per CDR3 protein. This sample carries around 300,000 distinct CDR3 sequences, about 23% of them seen once, and the ten largest clones take 0.65% to 0.75%. Source material: naive CD8+ T cells from blood, with Jurkat cell RNA spiked in. Subset here: FACS-sorted CD8+CD4-CCR7+CD45RA+ naive T cells. Receptors originate from a human donor in good health. Some libraries in this study had Jurkat cell RNA spiked in.

The chain has TRBV4-1 and TRBJ2-3, with no clear D. Germline V gives CDR1 MGHRA, CDR2 YSYEKL. V lost 4 bases and J lost 2, with 10 bases in between. This CDR3 comprises 14 residues. The CDR3 nucleotides are TGCGCCAGCAGCCCTCTGGGCTACACAGATACGCAGTATTTT. This gives the protein CASSPLGYTDTQYF.

Ten or more counts support this clonotype. The rearrangement joins TRBV29-1 to TRBJ2-1, with D tentatively TRBD2 (6 bases). Trimming took off 7 bases at V and 2 bases at J, with 12 bases between the two ends. The CDR3 runs to 13 residues. The germline CDR1 and CDR2 sequences are SQVTM and ANQGSEA. CDR3 sequence (DNA): TGCAGCGCCCGACTAGACACCTACAATGAGCAGTTCTTC. It encodes CSARLDTYNEQFF.

A remark on this clonotype: A read error may account for a junction end that differs from germline. This chain joins TRBV7-9 and TRBJ1-2, with a possible D match to TRBD1 (5 bases). The germline V gene has CDR1 SEHNR and CDR2 FQNEAQ (reference sequence). The CDR3 contains 16 residues. The CDR3 loop is CAGSLGAGTEYYGYTF. The CDR3 DNA sequence: TGTGCCGGCAGCTTAGGGGCCGGGACGGAATACTATGGCTACACCTTC.

This clonotype was seen many times. The chain employs TRBV2 and TRBJ1-1; D possibly corresponds to TRBD1 (6 bases). CDR1 SNHLY and CDR2 FYNNEI come from the germline V gene. The CDR3 sequence is 13 residues long. V was clipped by 5 bases and J by 0 bases, with 7 bases between them. This chain's CDR3 is CASSPGVNTEAFF. DNA of the CDR3: TGTGCCAGCAGTCCAGGGGTGAACACTGAAGCTTTCTTT.

This clonotype came up many times. The rearrangement uses TRBV6-5 and TRBJ1-1; D gene uncertain. V shed 4 bases and J shed 5 bases, with 17 bases lying between them. The CDR3 is 15 amino acids. From germline, CDR1 is MNHEY and CDR2 SVGAGI. CDR3 nucleotides: TGTGCCAGCAGTTTAACGACGGGGAGAAGGACTGAAGCTTTCTTT. This encodes CASSLTTGRRTEAFF.

The genes are TRBV4-1 and TRBJ2-5, with D hard to call. CDR3 size: 15 residues. CDR1 and CDR2 from the germline V gene are MGHRA and YSYEKL. The V gene lost 1 base and the J gene lost 5 bases, with 14 bases spanning the gap. CDR3 DNA: TGCGCCAGCAGCCAAGGATCACGCCTCGTGGAGACCCAGTACTTC. Protein: CASSQGSRLVETQYF.

The CDR3 here is CASSIGTSNYEQYF. CDR3 nucleotide sequence: TGTGCCAGTAGCATCGGGACATCTAACTACGAGCAGTACTTC. The chain recombines TRBV19 with TRBJ2-7; weak D call: TRBD1 (6 bases). Trimming cost V 6 bases and J 3 bases, with 15 bases left between them. The V gene's germline CDR1 is LNHDA and CDR2 SQIVND (reference sequence). The CDR3 length is 14 residues.

As regards this clonotype: It may be a read error: a sequence one base away is much more abundant. CDR3 bases: TGCTGTGCCGACAGAATTGACAGGGTTGTCCCTGAAGCTTTCTTT. Its protein product is CCADRIDRVVPEAFF. The chain recombines TRBV20-1 with TRBJ1-1, with 7 positions matching TRBD1. The germline V gene encodes CDR1 DFQATT and CDR2 SNEGSKA (reference sequence). The CDR3 spans 15 residues.

To note about this clonotype: It may be a read error: a sequence one base away is much more abundant. The rearrangement links TRBV4-3 to TRBJ2-7, with 7 bases that match TRBD1. The CDR3 is made up of 15 amino acids. Per germline, CDR1 LGHNA and CDR2 YSLEER. V dropped 4 bases and J dropped 3; count of bases not matched to a gene: 9. CDR3 sequence: CASSLVTGSVYEQYF. In DNA form, the CDR3 reads TGCGCCAGCAGCCTCGTGACAGGGAGCGTCTACGAGCAGTACTTC.

This chain connects TRBV9 to TRBJ2-7; D perhaps matches TRBD2 (5 bases). The CDR3 has 14 amino acids. The V and J ends lost 3 bases and 5 bases respectively, with 15 bases between them. CDR1 is SGDLS and CDR2 is YYNGEE in the germline V gene. Written as DNA, the CDR3 is TGTGCCAGCAGCGCATACGTCGGGGTCCACGAGCAGTACTTC. Translated, it gives CASSAYVGVHEQYF. The variable domain in full, with the rest retrieved from reference TRBV9 and TRBJ2-7, is DSGVTQTPKHLITATGQRVTLRCSPRSGDLSVYWYQQSLDQGLQFLIQYYNGEERAKGNILERFSAQQFPDLHSELNLSSLELGDSALYFCASSAYVGVHEQYFGPGTRLTVT.

Concerning this clonotype itself: A read error may account for a junction end that differs from germline. The chain links TRBV6-2 or TRBV6-3 to TRBJ1-5, with D unresolved. The CDR3 extends over 15 amino acids. Germline loops: CDR1 MNHEY, CDR2 SVGEGT. CDR3 nucleotides: TGTGCCAGCAGGGAAGGGATCTTTAGCAATCAGCCCCAGCGTTTT. This codes for CASREGIFSNQPQRF.

This clonotype has only a few counts. V usage is TRBV20-1 and J usage is TRBJ1-3; 7 nucleotides line up with TRBD1. Looked up from germline, CDR1 is DFQATT and CDR2 is SNEGSKA (reference sequence). CDR3 size: 14 residues. The V segment lost 5 bases and the J segment 0 bases; nucleotides outside the gene matches: 4. CDR3 nucleotide sequence: TGCAGTGCTTCGGACAGGAGCTCTGGAAACACCATATATTTT. Translating it yields CSASDRSSGNTIYF.

This clonotype has at least ten counts. The J gene is TRBJ2-7, the V gene TRBV28; tentatively, D is TRBD1 (5 bases). The V and J ends lost 10 bases and 4 bases respectively, with 14 bases between them. This CDR3 is 12 amino acids long. The germline V gene has CDR1 MDHEN and CDR2 SYDVKM. This chain's CDR3 is CAITGTLYEQYF. CDR3 DNA: TGTGCCATCACAGGAACGTTATACGAGCAGTACTTC.

This chain joins TRBV20-1 and TRBJ2-7; D is perhaps TRBD2 (6 bases). With 6 bases removed from V and 1 base from J, the gap between germline ends came to 16 bases. Germline CDR1 DFQATT, CDR2 SNEGSKA (reference sequence). This CDR3 is built from 14 residues. CDR3 sequence (DNA): TGCAGTGCCCCCCGGACGGGGACTTCCTACGAGCAGTACTTC. Protein sequence: CSAPRTGTSYEQYF.

This clonotype was seen many times. The chain employs TRBV5-5 and TRBJ1-4; perhaps TRBD1 as D (5 bases). Trimming took 1 base from V and 3 from J, leaving 16 bases between them. CDR1 is SGHKS and CDR2 is YYEKEE in the germline V gene (reference sequence). There are 17 residues in the CDR3. The CDR3 sequence is CASSLKNRQLANEKLFF. Here the CDR3 DNA reads TGTGCCAGCAGCTTGAAGAACAGACAGCTAGCTAATGAAAAACTGTTTTTT.

V is TRBV3-1 and J is TRBJ2-6; weak D call: TRBD1 (7 bases). Germline V gene sequence: CDR1 LGHDT, CDR2 YNNKEL (reference sequence). This CDR3 is 15 amino acids long. V was clipped by 3 bases and J by 5 bases, with 11 bases between them. Here the CDR3 reads CASSQQGGWANVLTF. CDR3 bases: TGTGCCAGCAGCCAGCAGGGGGGATGGGCCAACGTCCTGACTTTC.

This clonotype was recorded many times. The V and J genes are TRBV7-9 and TRBJ2-2, with D tentatively TRBD2 (6 bases). Germline values: CDR1 SEHNR, CDR2 FQNEAQ (reference sequence). This CDR3 region has 17 residues. Trimming cost V 1 base and J 7 bases, with 19 bases left between them. This chain's CDR3 is CASSLGAPGVTDGELFF. The CDR3 nucleotides read TGTGCCAGCAGCTTAGGTGCTCCGGGGGTGACGGACGGGGAGCTGTTTTTT.

The chain employs TRBV6-2 or TRBV6-3 and TRBJ2-7, with 7 positions matching TRBD1. The V gene end was trimmed by 5 bases and the J gene end by 2 bases; junction bases not matched to a gene: 9. Germline lookup yields CDR1 MNHEY and CDR2 SVGEGT. This CDR3 spans 15 amino acids. The CDR3 nucleotides read TGTGCCAGCAGTCTCCCGTACAGGGGACCCTACGAGCAGTACTTC. This codes for CASSLPYRGPYEQYF.

This chain joins TRBV6-2 or TRBV6-3 and TRBJ1-1; D remains ambiguous. This CDR3 contains 13 residues. The V gene lost 2 bases and the J gene lost 4 bases, with 8 bases spanning the gap. Germline V lookup: CDR1 MNHEY, CDR2 SVGEGT. In DNA, the CDR3 is TGTGCCAGCAGTTACGGGGTGGTCACTGAAGCTTTCTTT. This encodes CASSYGVVTEAFF.

J is TRBJ2-5 and V is TRBV5-4; perhaps TRBD2 as D (7 bases). CDR1 SGHNT and CDR2 YYREEE come from the germline V gene (reference sequence). V lost 1 base and J 5 bases, leaving 21 bases between the germline ends. The CDR3 spans 17 residues. The CDR3 nucleotides are TGTGCCAGCAGCTTGTTGGGGGGGCGGGCCGACGGGGAGACCCAGTACTTC. Translation: CASSLLGGRADGETQYF.

In the case of this clonotype: The missing conserved phenylalanine or tryptophan at the end of this CDR3 makes a read error likely. The rearrangement uses TRBV4-1 and TRBJ2-7, with D possibly matching TRBD2 (5 bases). The CDR3 loop spans 13 amino acids. The V gene's germline CDR1 is MGHRA and CDR2 YSYEKL. V lost 4 bases and J lost 2, with 9 bases in between. CDR3: CASSPSGPYEQYL. The CDR3, as DNA: TGCGCCAGCAGCCCCAGCGGCCCCTACGAGCAGTACCTT.

The chain employs TRBV6-9 and TRBJ2-5, with D possibly matching TRBD2 (6 bases). V was cut by 0 bases and J by 5 bases, with 19 bases left in between. CDR1 and CDR2 (germline): MNHGY, SVAAGI. This CDR3 is built from 17 residues. In DNA form, the CDR3 reads TGTGCCAGCAGTTATTCGATCGTTAGTCTAGCGCGGGAGACCCAGTACTTC. Its protein is CASSYSIVSLARETQYF.

This clonotype has just a few counts. The rearrangement links TRBV7-2 to TRBJ2-7; D gene ambiguous. V was shortened by 5 bases and J by 2 bases, with 10 bases between the two germline ends. From germline, CDR1 is SGHTA and CDR2 FQGNSA. The CDR3 has 13 residues. The CDR3 loop reads CASSPAVPYEQYF. The CDR3 DNA reads as TGTGCCAGCAGCCCCGCTGTCCCCTACGAGCAGTACTTC. The variable domain in full, completed from reference TRBV7-2 and TRBJ2-7, reads GAGVSQSPSNKVTEKGKDVELRCDPISGHTALYWYRQSLGQGLEFLIYFQGNSAPDKSGLPSDRFSAERTGGSVSTLTIQRTQQEDSAVYLCASSPAVPYEQYFGPGTRLTVT.

The chain employs TRBV2 and TRBJ2-3, with no clear D. The germline V gene encodes CDR1 SNHLY and CDR2 FYNNEI. Trimming took 8 bases from V and 4 from J, leaving 7 bases between them. The CDR3 spans 11 residues. The CDR3 DNA is TGTGCCAGCTACAGTTCAGATACGCAGTATTTT. Translated, it gives CASYSSDTQYF. The full variable domain, its missing parts supplied by reference TRBV2 and TRBJ2-3, is EPEVTQTPSHQVTQMGQEVILRCVPISNHLYFYWYRQILGQKVEFLVSFYNNEISEKSEIFDDQFSVERPDGSNFTLKIRSTKLEDSAMYFCASYSSDTQYFGPGTRLTVL.

This clonotype has ten or more counts. This chain connects TRBV5-6 to TRBJ1-1; D is ambiguous. The CDR3 covers 13 residues. Between the trimmed V and J ends, which lost 2 bases and 5 bases, there was a span of 10 bases. Germline CDR1 is SGHDT and CDR2 is YYEEEE. The CDR3 bases are TGTGCCAGCAGCTTATCCGTCCGGACTGAAGCTTTCTTT. As protein: CASSLSVRTEAFF.

This clonotype was observed a handful of times. The chain is built from TRBV19 and TRBJ2-7; D gene ambiguous. Per germline, CDR1 LNHDA and CDR2 SQIVND (reference sequence). The CDR3 is 13 amino acids. Trimming removed 3 bases at V and 5 bases at J, with 11 bases between. CDR3 nucleotides: TGTGCCAGTAGTATCTCGCGTATCCACGAGCAGTACTTC. This gives the protein CASSISRIHEQYF.